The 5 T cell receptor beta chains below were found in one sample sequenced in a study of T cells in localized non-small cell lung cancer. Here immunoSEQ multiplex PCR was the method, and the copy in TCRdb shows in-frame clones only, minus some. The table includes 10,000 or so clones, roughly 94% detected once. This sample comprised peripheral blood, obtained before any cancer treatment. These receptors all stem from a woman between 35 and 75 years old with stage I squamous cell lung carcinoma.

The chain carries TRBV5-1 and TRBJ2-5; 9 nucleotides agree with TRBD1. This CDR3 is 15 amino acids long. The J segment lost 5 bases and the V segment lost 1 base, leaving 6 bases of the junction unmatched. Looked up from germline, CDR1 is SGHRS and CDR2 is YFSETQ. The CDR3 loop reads CASSLNTGGAETQYF. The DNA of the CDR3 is TGCGCCAGCAGCTTGAATACAGGGGGCGCGGAGACCCAGTACTTC.

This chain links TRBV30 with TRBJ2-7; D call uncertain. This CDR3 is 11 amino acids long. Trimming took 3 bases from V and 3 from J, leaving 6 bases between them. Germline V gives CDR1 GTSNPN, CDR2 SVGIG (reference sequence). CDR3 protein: CAWRNSYEQYF. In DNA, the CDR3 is TGTGCCTGGAGAAACAGCTACGAGCAGTACTTC.

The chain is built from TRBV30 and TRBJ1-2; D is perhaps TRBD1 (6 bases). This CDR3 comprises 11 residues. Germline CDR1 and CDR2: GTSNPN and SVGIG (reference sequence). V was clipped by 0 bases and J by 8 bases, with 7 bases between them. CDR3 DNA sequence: TGTGCCTGGAGTGTTGACAGGGGCTACACCTTC. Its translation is CAWSVDRGYTF.

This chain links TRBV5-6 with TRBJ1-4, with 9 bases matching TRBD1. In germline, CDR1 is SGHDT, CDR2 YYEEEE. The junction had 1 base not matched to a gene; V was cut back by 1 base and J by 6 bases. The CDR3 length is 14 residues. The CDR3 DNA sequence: TGTGCCAGCAGCTTGCGACAGGGGGATGAAAAACTGTTTTTT. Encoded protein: CASSLRQGDEKLFF. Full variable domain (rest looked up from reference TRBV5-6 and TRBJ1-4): DAGVTQSPTHLIKTRGQQVTLRCSPKSGHDTVSWYQQALGQGPQFIFQYYEEEERQRGNFPDRFSGHQFPNYSSELNVNALLLGDSALYLCASSLRQGDEKLFFGSGTQLSVL.

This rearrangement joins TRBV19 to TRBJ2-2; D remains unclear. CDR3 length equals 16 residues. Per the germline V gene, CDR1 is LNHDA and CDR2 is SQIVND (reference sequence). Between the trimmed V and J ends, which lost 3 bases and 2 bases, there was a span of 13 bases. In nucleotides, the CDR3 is TGTGCCAGTAGTATTTATGGACGGATAAACACCGGGGAGCTGTTTTTT. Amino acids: CASSIYGRINTGELFF. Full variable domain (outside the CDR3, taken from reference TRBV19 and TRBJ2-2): DGGITQSPKYLFRKEGQNVTLSCEQNLNHDAMYWYRQDPGQGLRLIYYSQIVNDFQKGDIAEGYSVSREKKESFPLTVTSAQKNPTAFYLCASSIYGRINTGELFFGEGSRLTVL.